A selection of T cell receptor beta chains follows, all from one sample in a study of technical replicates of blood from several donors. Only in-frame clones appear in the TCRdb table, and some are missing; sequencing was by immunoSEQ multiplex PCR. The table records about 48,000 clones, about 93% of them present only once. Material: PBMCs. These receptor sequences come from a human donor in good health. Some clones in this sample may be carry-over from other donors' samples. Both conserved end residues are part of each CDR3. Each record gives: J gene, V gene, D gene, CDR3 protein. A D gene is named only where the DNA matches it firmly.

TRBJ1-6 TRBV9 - CASSGGGGPTMSPLHF
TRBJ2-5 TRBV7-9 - CASSLDPAAETQYF
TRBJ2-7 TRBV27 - CASSTQDKFIYEQYF
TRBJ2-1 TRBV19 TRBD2 CASSPAGAGVEQFF
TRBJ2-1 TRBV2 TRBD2 CASRGLAGLSYNEQFF
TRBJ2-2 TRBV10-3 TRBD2 CAIRAGPLADTGELFF
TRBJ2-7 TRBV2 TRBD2 CASSTPPPLLAPCLAGGPYEQYF
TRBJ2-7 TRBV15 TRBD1 CATSRDRGHEQYF
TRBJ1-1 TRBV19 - CASESRAGTEAFF
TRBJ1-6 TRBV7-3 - CASSPGGGTPPLHF
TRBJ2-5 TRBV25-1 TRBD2 CASSVRLAVGETQYF
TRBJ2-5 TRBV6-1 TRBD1 CASSRMTGDQETQYF
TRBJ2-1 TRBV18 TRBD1 CASSPLDRGNEQFF
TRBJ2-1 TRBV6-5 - CASSYYDRRFYNEQFF
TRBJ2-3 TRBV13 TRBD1 CASSLTGATDTQYF
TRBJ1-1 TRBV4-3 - CASSQDTGGETEAFF
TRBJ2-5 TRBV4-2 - CASSQDWDSHQTQYF
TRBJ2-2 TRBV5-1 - CASGMGGANTGELFF
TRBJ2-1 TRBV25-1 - CASSESGQGLGNEQFF
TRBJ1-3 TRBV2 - CASTPGQSSGNTIYF
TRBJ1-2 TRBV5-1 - CASSLGQNYGYTF
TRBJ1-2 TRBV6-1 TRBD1 CAVQDRGSYGYTF
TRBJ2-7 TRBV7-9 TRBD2 CASSHSSGDYEQYF
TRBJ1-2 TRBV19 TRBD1 CASSINAGTGLDYGYTF
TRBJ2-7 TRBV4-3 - CASSQDSSPGSYEQYF